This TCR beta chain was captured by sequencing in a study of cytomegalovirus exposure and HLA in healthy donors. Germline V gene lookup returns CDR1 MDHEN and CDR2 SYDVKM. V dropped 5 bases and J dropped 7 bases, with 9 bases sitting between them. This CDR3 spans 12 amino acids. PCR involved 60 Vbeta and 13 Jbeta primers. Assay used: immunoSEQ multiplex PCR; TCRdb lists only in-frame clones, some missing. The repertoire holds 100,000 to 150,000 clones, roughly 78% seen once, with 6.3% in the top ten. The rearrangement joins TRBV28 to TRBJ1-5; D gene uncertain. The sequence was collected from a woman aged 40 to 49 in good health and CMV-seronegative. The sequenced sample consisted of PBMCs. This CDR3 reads CASSTPGQPQHF. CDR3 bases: TGTGCCAGCAGTACCCCGGGACAGCCCCAGCATTTT.